Below are 15 T cell receptor beta chains sequenced from a single sample in a study of blood T cell repertoires in COVID-19. Clones were read by immunoSEQ multiplex PCR, and TCRdb kept only the in-frame ones, dropping some. In the table there are more than 85,000 clones, 70% to 90% of which are singletons. Sequencing input: peripheral blood. Every receptor here comes from a human donor in a cohort sampled during active COVID-19.

The V gene is TRBV7-8, the J gene TRBJ1-2; no reliable D call. Germline CDR1 reads SGHVS; CDR2 reads FQNEAQ. The CDR3 runs to 15 residues. Trimming shortened V by 5 bases and J by 3 bases, and 16 bases separated the two germline ends. The chain's CDR3 is CASSTSTRQYYGYTF. CDR3 DNA: TGTGCCAGCAGCACTTCGACAAGACAATACTATGGCTACACCTTC.

Note on this clone: A read error may account for a junction end that differs from germline. The chain has TRBV28 and TRBJ1-5; TRBD1 matches 9 bases. This CDR3 has 15 amino acids. The germline V gene encodes CDR1 MDHEN and CDR2 SYDVKM. Here the CDR3 DNA reads TGTGCCAGCAGTATGGCGGGGACAGGGCTGGAACGTAGGGATTTT. As protein: CASSMAGTGLERRDF.

J is TRBJ2-1 and V is TRBV5-1; 8 bases are a match to TRBD1. J lost 6 bases, V lost 4 bases, and 6 bases had no gene match. In germline, CDR1 is SGHRS, CDR2 YFSETQ. The CDR3 covers 14 residues. The CDR3, as DNA: TGCGCCAGCAGCCCTGGACAGGGTCGCAATGAGCAGTTCTTC. Translated: CASSPGQGRNEQFF.

This chain links TRBV18 with TRBJ2-1; 13 bases line up with TRBD2. There are 16 residues in the CDR3. Trimming took 3 bases from V and 2 from J; bases not matched to a gene: 1. CDR1 is KGHSH and CDR2 is LQKENI in the germline V gene. The CDR3 is CASSPGLAGTYNEQFF. The CDR3 DNA sequence: TGTGCCAGCTCACCGGGACTAGCGGGGACCTACAATGAGCAGTTCTTC.

CDR3 loop: CASNPGETYNEQFF. The CDR3 DNA follows: TGTGCCAGTAATCCAGGGGAAACCTACAATGAGCAGTTCTTC. J is TRBJ2-1 and V is TRBV19; tentative D call: TRBD1 (6 bases). This CDR3 has 14 residues. The germline V gene has CDR1 LNHDA and CDR2 SQIVND (reference sequence). The ends were cut back, 7 bases at V and 2 bases at J, with 12 bases in the middle. Supplemented by reference TRBV19 and TRBJ2-1, the full variable domain reads DGGITQSPKYLFRKEGQNVTLSCEQNLNHDAMYWYRQDPGQGLRLIYYSQIVNDFQKGDIAEGYSVSREKKESFPLTVTSAQKNPTAFYLCASNPGETYNEQFFGPGTRLTVL.

The table lists this clone with a count of one. The V call is TRBV5-6, the J call TRBJ2-1; D unclear. V was clipped by 0 bases and J by 10 bases, with 5 bases between them. The CDR3 contains 11 residues. Germline CDR1 is SGHDT and CDR2 is YYEEEE. The CDR3 DNA reads TGTGCCAGCAGCTTGGCCCCAGAGCAGTTCTTC. It specifies CASSLAPEQFF.

The chain combines TRBV4-3 with TRBJ1-1; D is perhaps TRBD1 (6 bases). The CDR3 has 17 amino acids. Trimming took off 0 bases at V and 5 bases at J, with 19 bases between the two ends. Germline CDR1 is LGHNA and CDR2 is YSLEER. Here the CDR3 DNA reads TGCGCCAGCAGCCAAGACCTGGGGGCAGGGATCGGAACTGAAGCTTTCTTT. Its translation: CASSQDLGAGIGTEAFF.

A single count supports this clone. The chain combines TRBV19 with TRBJ1-5; 7 positions match TRBD1. Germline assignment: CDR1 LNHDA and CDR2 SQIVND (reference sequence). Trimming removed 9 bases from V and 5 bases from J; junction bases left unmatched: 10. This CDR3 has 14 residues. CDR3 protein: CASRGGYEDQPQHF. The CDR3 nucleotides are TGTGCCAGCCGAGGGGGCTATGAGGATCAGCCCCAGCATTTT.

This chain links TRBV5-8 with TRBJ2-4, with 12 bases aligning to TRBD2. Germline assignment: CDR1 SGHTS and CDR2 YDEGEE. The CDR3 spans 16 residues. V gave up 0 bases and J gave up 8 bases; unmatched junction bases: 6. The CDR3 DNA is TGTGCCAGCAGCTTGGGGACTAGCGGGATGGGGGACATTCAGTACTTC. This encodes CASSLGTSGMGDIQYF. Filled out from reference TRBV5-8 and TRBJ2-4, the complete variable domain reads EAGVTQSPTHLIKTRGQQATLRCSPISGHTSVYWYQQALGLGLQFLLWYDEGEERNRGNFPPRFSGRQFPNYSSELNVNALELEDSALYLCASSLGTSGMGDIQYFGAGTRLSVL.

The chain carries TRBV25-1 and TRBJ2-5, with D possibly being TRBD2 (5 bases). Germline lookup yields CDR1 MGHDK and CDR2 SYGVNS. The CDR3 loop spans 15 amino acids. V was shortened by 3 bases and J by 3 bases, with 14 bases between the two germline ends. The CDR3 DNA sequence: TGTGCCAGCAGTGAGGCCTCGGGAAGGAAAGAGACCCAGTACTTC. It encodes CASSEASGRKETQYF.

The CDR3 sequence: CASSAPLGGGTQETQYF. In DNA, the CDR3 is TGTGCCAGCAGCGCCCCGTTAGGAGGAGGCACCCAAGAGACCCAGTACTTC. This sequence joins TRBV9 and TRBJ2-5; D perhaps matches TRBD2 (5 bases). V was shortened by 3 bases and J by 1 base, with 19 bases between the two germline ends. Germline V gene data show CDR1 as SGDLS and CDR2 as YYNGEE. The length of the CDR3 is 17 residues.

In DNA, the CDR3 is TGTGCCAGCAGCGTAGGTGGGACAGGGTGGGCTGGGGCCAACGTCCTGACTTTC. Protein: CASSVGGTGWAGANVLTF. The chain has TRBV9 and TRBJ2-6; 9 positions match TRBD1. Germline loops: CDR1 SGDLS, CDR2 YYNGEE. V lost 0 bases and J lost 2; bases outside the gene matches: 6. CDR3 length: 18 amino acids.

This clone was seen a single time. The V and J genes are TRBV30 and TRBJ2-1; D remains ambiguous. The CDR3 consists of 15 residues. Germline loops: CDR1 GTSNPN, CDR2 SVGIG (reference sequence). Deletions cut 4 bases from V and 0 bases from J, with 13 bases between. CDR3 nucleotides: TGTGCCTGGACCACGGGTCCCAGCTCCTACAATGAGCAGTTCTTC. Amino acid sequence: CAWTTGPSSYNEQFF.

The chain uses TRBV7-5 and TRBJ2-7; the D call in the table, TRBD2, was not verified against the DNA. TRBV7-5 is reported as a pseudogene. CDR3 length equals 16 residues. The CDR3 region is CVRSLGTSGGTYEQYF. CDR3 sequence (DNA): TGTGTCAGAAGCTTGGGGACTAGCGGGGGAACCTACGAGCAGTACTTC.

This chain uses TRBV7-2 with TRBJ2-3, with TRBD2 identical over 13 bases. The CDR3 length is 18 residues. CDR1 is SGHTA and CDR2 is FQGNSA in the germline V gene. V was pared by 4 bases and J by 6 bases, with 13 bases of the junction left unmatched. The CDR3 spells CASSSGPGLAGVLDTQYF. CDR3 in DNA: TGTGCCAGCAGCTCCGGCCCTGGACTAGCGGGAGTTCTGGATACGCAGTATTTT.